A single sample gave rise to the 21 T cell receptor beta chains below, sequenced in a study of metastatic and nonmetastatic thyroid tumors. Thyroid surgery took place with no prior treatment in any patient. TCRdb reprocessed the PCR reads via MiXCR. Of approximately 40,000 clones in the sample, over 25% were seen once. The sample taken for sequencing was blood. These receptors all stem from a male donor with papillary thyroid cancer or a benign thyroid nodule (not recorded which). Some clones in this sample may be carry-over from other donors' samples.

This clone has a count of ten or more. This chain joins TRBV6-4 and TRBJ2-1; TRBD2 agrees at 9 bases. V lost 5 bases, J lost 6 bases, and 8 bases stayed unmatched. CDR1 is MRHNA and CDR2 is SNTAGT in the germline V gene. This CDR3 has 15 residues. CDR3 region: CASSNIAGEGNEQFF. Written as DNA, the CDR3 is TGTGCCAGCAGTAATATAGCGGGAGAAGGCAATGAGCAGTTCTTC.

The chain has TRBV12-3 or TRBV12-4 and TRBJ2-3, with 7 bases matching TRBD2. The length of the CDR3 is 14 residues. J was trimmed by 4 bases and V by 3 bases; bases with no gene match: 4. CDR3 loop: CASSFAGVSDTQYF. The CDR3 DNA is TGTGCCAGCAGTTTTGCGGGAGTTTCAGATACGCAGTATTTT.

The chain couples TRBV14 to TRBJ2-7; 7 bases match TRBD1. The CDR3 is 16 amino acids. Per germline, CDR1 SGHDN and CDR2 FVKESK. Trimming removed 0 bases from V and 2 bases from J; junction bases left unmatched: 7. The CDR3: CASSQDLAQGAYEQYF. The CDR3 DNA follows: TGTGCCAGCAGCCAAGATCTCGCCCAGGGGGCCTACGAGCAGTACTTC.

With respect to this clone: A much more abundant neighbour one base away suggests this may be a read error. This chain uses TRBV29-1 with TRBJ1-1; tentatively, D is TRBD1 (6 bases). With 7 bases removed from V and 2 bases from J, the gap between germline ends came to 23 bases. Looked up from germline, CDR1 is SQVTM and CDR2 is ANQGSEA. This CDR3 has 16 amino acids. CDR3 loop: CSALPGAVVLNTEAFF. CDR3 coding DNA: TGCAGCGCCCTGCCAGGGGCGGTAGTTCTTAACACTGAAGCTTTCTTT.

This clone was seen a few times. This chain uses TRBV12-3 or TRBV12-4 with TRBJ2-7; 13 bases align to TRBD2. Unmatched junction bases numbered 3, after V lost 5 bases and J lost 2 bases. The CDR3 is made up of 15 amino acids. The CDR3 bases are TGTGCCAGCAGTACTAGCGGGAGGGGTCCCTACGAGCAGTACTTC. Its translation is CASSTSGRGPYEQYF.

The rearrangement uses TRBV11-2 and TRBJ2-2; D ambiguous. V lost 2 bases and J lost 10, with 11 bases in between. Germline V gene lookup returns CDR1 SGHAT and CDR2 FQNNGV. This CDR3 contains 13 residues. CDR3 region: CASSLTIGQELFF. CDR3 bases: TGTGCCAGCAGCTTAACGATTGGCCAGGAGCTGTTTTTT.

At least ten counts were recorded for this clone. Just one base apart from a much larger clone, this may be a read error. V is TRBV4-1 and J is TRBJ2-1, with 11 bases matching TRBD2. The CDR3 spans 16 residues. Germline-derived CDR1 and CDR2 are MGHRA and YSYEKL. V was pared by 3 bases and J by 6 bases, with 7 bases of the junction left unmatched. The CDR3, as DNA: TGCGCCAGCAGCCAGTCACTAGCGGGAGTCCGCAATGAGCAGTTCTTC. Amino acid sequence: CASSQSLAGVRNEQFF.

This clone was picked up a small number of times. The chain uses TRBV15 and TRBJ1-2, with 8 positions matching TRBD1. The CDR3 loop spans 15 amino acids. The J segment lost 11 bases and the V segment lost 6 bases, leaving 17 bases of the junction unmatched. Germline V gives CDR1 LNHNV, CDR2 YYDKDF (reference sequence). CDR3 loop: CATRPGQGTASGYTF. The CDR3 nucleotides read TGTGCCACCAGACCCGGACAGGGAACCGCGAGCGGATACACCTTC.

This CDR3 reads CASRAAQHSNYGYTF. DNA of the CDR3: TGTGCCAGCAGAGCCGCACAACACTCTAACTATGGCTACACCTTC. This chain joins TRBV6-1 and TRBJ1-2; D remains unclear. V lost 6 bases, J lost 0 bases, and 14 bases lay in between. The CDR3 has 15 amino acids. Per germline, CDR1 MNHNS and CDR2 SASEGT.

The chain recombines TRBV14 with TRBJ2-7; 9 bases line up with TRBD1. The CDR3 runs 16 residues. With 6 bases clipped from V and 0 bases from J, the junction kept 9 bases outside the gene matches. Germline CDR1 and CDR2: SGHDN and FVKESK. The CDR3: CASRLDGTGLSYEQYV. CDR3 DNA: TGTGCCAGCAGACTGGACGGGACAGGGCTCTCCTACGAGCAGTACGTC.

This clone was seen at least ten times. This chain joins TRBV10-3 and TRBJ2-3; 7 bases match TRBD1. The J segment lost 6 bases and the V segment lost 0 bases, leaving 6 bases of the junction unmatched. The length of the CDR3 is 15 residues. Germline-derived CDR1 and CDR2 are ENHRY and SYGVKD. CDR3 DNA: TGTGCCATCAGTGAGTCCGACCCCAGGGGGGATACGCAGTATTTT. Residues: CAISESDPRGDTQYF.

The rearrangement joins TRBV7-6 to TRBJ2-7; 11 nucleotides align to TRBD2. The germline CDR1 and CDR2 sequences are SGHVS and FNYEAQ. This CDR3 has 14 amino acids. The trim removed 2 bases at V and 5 bases at J, leaving 2 bases unmatched. CDR3 bases: TGTGCCAGCAGCTTACTTAGCGGGAGGGACGAGCAGTACTTC. Translated: CASSLLSGRDEQYF.

At least ten counts were recorded for this clone. The chain couples TRBV20-1 to TRBJ2-2, with TRBD1 identical over 7 bases. Germline assignment: CDR1 DFQATT and CDR2 SNEGSKA (reference sequence). V lost 6 bases and J lost 8; bases outside the gene matches: 12. The CDR3 runs to 14 residues. The CDR3 coding sequence is TGCAGTGCAGGGTCTTACAGGGGATCGGGGGAGCTGTTTTTT. It specifies CSAGSYRGSGELFF.

Of note for this clone: Other nucleotide sequences from this sample produce the same CDR3. This rearrangement joins TRBV20-1 to TRBJ1-2; D unclear. Deletions cut 3 bases from V and 4 bases from J, with 12 bases between. CDR1 is DFQATT and CDR2 is SNEGSKA in the germline V gene (reference sequence). The CDR3 sequence is 13 residues long. The CDR3 is CSASTGGGYGYTF. CDR3 in DNA: TGCAGTGCTAGTACGGGTGGCGGCTATGGCTACACCTTC.

This clone was found many times. The genes are TRBV6-6 and TRBJ2-3, with TRBD2 matching over 8 bases. This CDR3 has 14 amino acids. V lost 2 bases to trimming and J lost 4 bases; unmatched junction nucleotides: 2. CDR1 MNHNY and CDR2 SVGAGI come from the germline V gene (reference sequence). The CDR3 region is CASSYRLASDTQYF. CDR3 nucleotides: TGTGCCAGCAGTTACAGACTAGCGTCAGATACGCAGTATTTT.

This chain joins TRBV28 and TRBJ2-4; 8 bases are shared with TRBD1. V gave up 5 bases and J gave up 9 bases; unmatched junction bases: 9. Germline CDR1 and CDR2: MDHEN and SYDVKM. This CDR3 has 14 residues. The CDR3 is CASSANQDRGIQYF. The CDR3 DNA follows: TGTGCCAGCAGTGCTAATCAAGACAGGGGCATTCAGTACTTC.

The table lists this clone with many counts. The genes are TRBV29-1 and TRBJ1-1, with D possibly matching TRBD1 (6 bases). Germline assignment: CDR1 SQVTM and CDR2 ANQGSEA. V lost 7 bases, J lost 0 bases, and 15 bases lay in between. This CDR3 region has 14 residues. The CDR3 DNA is TGCAGCGCAGCGGGTGGGACACTGAACACTGAAGCTTTCTTT. Its protein product is CSAAGGTLNTEAFF.

There are many counts of this clone. The J gene is TRBJ2-1, the V gene TRBV7-2; the D is unclear. The CDR3 is 12 amino acids. With 1 base removed from V and 8 bases from J, the gap between germline ends came to 6 bases. From germline, CDR1 is SGHTA and CDR2 FQGNSA. For the CDR3, the DNA is TGTGCCAGCAGCTTAGACGCCGATGAGCAGTTCTTC. As protein: CASSLDADEQFF.

This clone was counted a few times. The chain recombines TRBV6-1 with TRBJ2-5; D ambiguous. The CDR3 totals 13 residues. Looked up from germline, CDR1 is MNHNS and CDR2 is SASEGT. V was clipped by 5 bases and J by 2 bases, with 9 bases between them. CDR3 amino acids: CASSPGPQETQYF. CDR3 in DNA: TGTGCCAGCAGTCCCGGGCCACAAGAGACCCAGTACTTC.

This clone is categorized as medium-sized. This chain links TRBV11-3 with TRBJ2-7, with D tentatively TRBD2 (6 bases). The CDR3 has 15 residues. V was clipped by 3 bases and J by 7 bases, with 19 bases between them. Germline CDR1 and CDR2: SGHNT and YENEEA. The CDR3 DNA sequence: TGTGCCAGCAGCTTTTCTTCGGGAGATGAGCAAGAGCAGTACTTC. Protein product: CASSFSSGDEQEQYF.

At least ten counts were recorded for this clone. The chain carries TRBV29-1 and TRBJ2-3; 7 bases are shared with TRBD1. CDR3 length: 15 amino acids. The J segment lost 4 bases and the V segment lost 2 bases, leaving 9 bases of the junction unmatched. The V gene's germline CDR1 is SQVTM and CDR2 ANQGSEA. The CDR3: CSVEWPGQLSDTQYF. In DNA form, the CDR3 reads TGCAGCGTTGAATGGCCGGGACAGTTATCAGATACGCAGTATTTT.